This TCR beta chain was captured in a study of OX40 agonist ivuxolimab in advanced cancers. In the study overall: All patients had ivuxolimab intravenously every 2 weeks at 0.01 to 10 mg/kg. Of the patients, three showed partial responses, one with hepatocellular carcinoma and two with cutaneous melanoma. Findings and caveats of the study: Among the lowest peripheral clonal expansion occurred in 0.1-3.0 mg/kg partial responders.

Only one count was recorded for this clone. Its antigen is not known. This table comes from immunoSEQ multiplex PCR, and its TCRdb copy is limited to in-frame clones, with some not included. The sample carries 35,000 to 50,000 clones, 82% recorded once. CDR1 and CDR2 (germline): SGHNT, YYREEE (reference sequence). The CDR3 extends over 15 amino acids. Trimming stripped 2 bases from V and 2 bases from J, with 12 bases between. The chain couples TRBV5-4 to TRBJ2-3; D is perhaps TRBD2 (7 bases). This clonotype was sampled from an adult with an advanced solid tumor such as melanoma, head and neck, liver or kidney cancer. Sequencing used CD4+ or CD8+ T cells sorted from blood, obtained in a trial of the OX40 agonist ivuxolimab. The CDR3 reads CASSFRGGDTDTQYF. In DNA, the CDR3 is TGTGCCAGCAGCTTTAGGGGGGGTGACACAGATACGCAGTATTTT.